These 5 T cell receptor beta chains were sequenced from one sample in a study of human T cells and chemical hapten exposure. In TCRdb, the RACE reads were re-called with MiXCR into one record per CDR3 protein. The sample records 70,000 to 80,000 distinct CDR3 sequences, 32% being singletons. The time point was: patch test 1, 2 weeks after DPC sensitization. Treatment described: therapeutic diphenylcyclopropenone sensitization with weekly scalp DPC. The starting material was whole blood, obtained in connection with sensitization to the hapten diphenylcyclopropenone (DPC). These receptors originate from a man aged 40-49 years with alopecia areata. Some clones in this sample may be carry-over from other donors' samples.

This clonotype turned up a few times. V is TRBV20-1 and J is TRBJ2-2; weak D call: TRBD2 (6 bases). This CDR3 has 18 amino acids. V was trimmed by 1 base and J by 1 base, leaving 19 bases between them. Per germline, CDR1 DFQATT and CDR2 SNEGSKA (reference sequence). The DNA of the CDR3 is TGCAGTGCTAGAGTTACGAGCGGGCGAAGGGTGAACACCGGGGAGCTGTTTTTT. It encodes CSARVTSGRRVNTGELFF.

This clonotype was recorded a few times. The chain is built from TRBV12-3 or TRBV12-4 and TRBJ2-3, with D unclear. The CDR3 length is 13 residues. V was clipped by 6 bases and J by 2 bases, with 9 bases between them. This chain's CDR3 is CASSRRFTDTQYF. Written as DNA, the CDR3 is TGTGCCAGCAGCCGACGATTCACAGATACGCAGTATTTT.

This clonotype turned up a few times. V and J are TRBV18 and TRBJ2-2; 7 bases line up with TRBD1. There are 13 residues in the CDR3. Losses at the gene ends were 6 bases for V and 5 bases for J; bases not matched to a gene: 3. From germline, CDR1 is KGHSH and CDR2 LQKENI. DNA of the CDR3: TGTGCCAGCTCTCCGGACAGGACCGGGGAGCTGTTTTTT. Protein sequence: CASSPDRTGELFF.

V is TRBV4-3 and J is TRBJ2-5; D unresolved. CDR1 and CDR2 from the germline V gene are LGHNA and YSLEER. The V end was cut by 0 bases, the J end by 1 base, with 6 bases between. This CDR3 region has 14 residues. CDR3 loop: CASSQDRIQETQYF. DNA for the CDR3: TGCGCCAGCAGCCAAGACCGGATCCAAGAGACCCAGTACTTC.

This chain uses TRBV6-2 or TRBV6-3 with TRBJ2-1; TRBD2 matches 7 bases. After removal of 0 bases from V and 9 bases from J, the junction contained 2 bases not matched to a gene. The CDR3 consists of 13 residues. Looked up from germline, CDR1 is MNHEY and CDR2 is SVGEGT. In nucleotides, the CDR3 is TGTGCCAGCAGTTACTCGGGAGGGATTGAGCAGTTCTTC. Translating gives CASSYSGGIEQFF.